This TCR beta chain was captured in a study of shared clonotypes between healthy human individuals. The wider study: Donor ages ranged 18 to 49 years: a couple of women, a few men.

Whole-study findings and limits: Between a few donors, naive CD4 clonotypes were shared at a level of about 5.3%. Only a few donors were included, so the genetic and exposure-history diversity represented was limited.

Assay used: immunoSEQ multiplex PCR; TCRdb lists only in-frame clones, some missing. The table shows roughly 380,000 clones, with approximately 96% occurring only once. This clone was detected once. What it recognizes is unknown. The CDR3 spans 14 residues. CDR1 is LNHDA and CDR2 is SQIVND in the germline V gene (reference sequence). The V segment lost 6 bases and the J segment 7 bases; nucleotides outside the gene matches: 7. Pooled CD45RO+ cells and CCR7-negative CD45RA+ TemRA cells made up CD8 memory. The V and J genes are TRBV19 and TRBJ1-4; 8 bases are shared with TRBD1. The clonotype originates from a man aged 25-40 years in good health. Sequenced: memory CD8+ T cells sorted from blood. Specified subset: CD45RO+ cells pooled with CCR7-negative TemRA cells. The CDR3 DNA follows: TGTGCCAGTAGCCGACAGGGGAAGAGTGAAAAACTGTTTTTT. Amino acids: CASSRQGKSEKLFF.